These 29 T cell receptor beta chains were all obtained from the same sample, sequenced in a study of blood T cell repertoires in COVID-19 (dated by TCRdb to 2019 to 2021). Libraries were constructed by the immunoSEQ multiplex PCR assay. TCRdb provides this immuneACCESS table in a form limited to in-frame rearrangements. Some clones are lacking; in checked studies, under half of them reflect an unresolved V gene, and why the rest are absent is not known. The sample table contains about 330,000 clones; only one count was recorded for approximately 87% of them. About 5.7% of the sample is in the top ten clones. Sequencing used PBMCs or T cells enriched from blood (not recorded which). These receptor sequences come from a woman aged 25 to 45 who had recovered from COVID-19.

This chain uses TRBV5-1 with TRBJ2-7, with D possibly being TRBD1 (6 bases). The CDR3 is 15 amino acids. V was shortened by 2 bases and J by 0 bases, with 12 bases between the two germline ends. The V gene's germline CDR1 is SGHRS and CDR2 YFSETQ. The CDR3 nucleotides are TGCGCCAGCAGCTTTAGACAGGCCCACTCCTACGAGCAGTACTTC. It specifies CASSFRQAHSYEQYF. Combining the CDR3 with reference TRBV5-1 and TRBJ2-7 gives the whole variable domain KAGVTQTPRYLIKTRGQQVTLSCSPISGHRSVSWYQQTPGQGLQFLFEYFSETQRNKGNFPGRFSGRQFSNSRSEMNVSTLELGDSALYLCASSFRQAHSYEQYFGPGTRLTVT.

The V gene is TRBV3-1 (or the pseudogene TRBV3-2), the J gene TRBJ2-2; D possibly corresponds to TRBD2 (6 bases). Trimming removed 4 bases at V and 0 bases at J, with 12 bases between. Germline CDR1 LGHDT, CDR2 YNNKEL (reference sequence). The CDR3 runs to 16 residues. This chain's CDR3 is CASSRSGTANTGELFF. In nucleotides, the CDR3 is TGTGCCAGCAGCCGCTCCGGGACTGCGAACACCGGGGAGCTGTTTTTT.

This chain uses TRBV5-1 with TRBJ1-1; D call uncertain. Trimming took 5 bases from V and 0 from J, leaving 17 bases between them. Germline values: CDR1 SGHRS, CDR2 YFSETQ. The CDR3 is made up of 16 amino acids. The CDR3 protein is CASRGGRGFMNTEAFF. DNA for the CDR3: TGCGCCAGCAGGGGCGGAAGAGGGTTTATGAACACTGAAGCTTTCTTT.

CDR3 loop: CSVGQSNEKLFF. In DNA, the CDR3 is TGCAGCGTTGGGCAGTCTAATGAAAAACTGTTTTTT. This chain links TRBV29-1 with TRBJ1-4; no clear D gene. The CDR3 has 12 amino acids. Germline lookup yields CDR1 SQVTM and CDR2 ANQGSEA. V lost 4 bases and J 3 bases, leaving 6 bases between the germline ends.

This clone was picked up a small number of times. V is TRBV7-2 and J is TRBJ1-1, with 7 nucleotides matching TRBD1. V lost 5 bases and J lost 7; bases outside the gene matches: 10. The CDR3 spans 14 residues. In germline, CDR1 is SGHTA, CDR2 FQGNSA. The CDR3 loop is CASSRDGQVREAFF. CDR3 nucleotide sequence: TGTGCCAGCAGCCGTGATGGACAGGTGCGTGAAGCTTTCTTT.

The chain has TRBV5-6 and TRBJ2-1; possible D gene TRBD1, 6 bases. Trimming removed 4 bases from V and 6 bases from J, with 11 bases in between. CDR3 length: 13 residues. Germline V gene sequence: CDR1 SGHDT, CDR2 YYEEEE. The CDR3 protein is CASSHDRLNEQFF. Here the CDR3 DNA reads TGTGCCAGCAGCCATGACAGGCTCAATGAGCAGTTCTTC.

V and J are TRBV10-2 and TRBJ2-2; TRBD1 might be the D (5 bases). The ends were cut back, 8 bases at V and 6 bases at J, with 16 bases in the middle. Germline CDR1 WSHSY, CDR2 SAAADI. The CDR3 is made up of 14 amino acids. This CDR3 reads CASSDLQGAGELFF. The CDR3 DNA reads TGCGCCAGCTCAGACCTGCAGGGCGCCGGGGAGCTGTTTTTT.

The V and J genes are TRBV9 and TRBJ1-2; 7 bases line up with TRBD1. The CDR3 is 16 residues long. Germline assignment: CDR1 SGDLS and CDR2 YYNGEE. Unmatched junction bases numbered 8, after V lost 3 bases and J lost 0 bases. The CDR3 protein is CASSGNGDRANYGYTF. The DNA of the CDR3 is TGTGCCAGCAGCGGAAACGGGGACAGAGCTAACTATGGCTACACCTTC.

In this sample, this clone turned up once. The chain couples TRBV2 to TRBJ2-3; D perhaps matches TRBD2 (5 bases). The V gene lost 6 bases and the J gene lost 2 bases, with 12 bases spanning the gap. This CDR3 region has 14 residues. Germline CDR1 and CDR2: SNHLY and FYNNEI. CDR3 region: CASSADYYTDTQYF. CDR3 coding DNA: TGTGCCAGCAGCGCTGACTATTACACAGATACGCAGTATTTT.

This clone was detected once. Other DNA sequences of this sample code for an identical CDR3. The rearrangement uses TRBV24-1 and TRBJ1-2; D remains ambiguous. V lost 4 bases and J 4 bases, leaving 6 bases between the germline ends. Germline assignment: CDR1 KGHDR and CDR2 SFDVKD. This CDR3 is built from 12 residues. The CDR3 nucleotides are TGTGCCACCAGTGACCCGGGCTATGGCTACACCTTC. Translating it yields CATSDPGYGYTF.

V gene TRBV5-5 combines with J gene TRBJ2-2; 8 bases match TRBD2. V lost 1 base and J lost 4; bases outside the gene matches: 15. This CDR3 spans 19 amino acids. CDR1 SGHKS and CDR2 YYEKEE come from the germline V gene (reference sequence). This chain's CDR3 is CASSLFPAGAPGVTGELFF. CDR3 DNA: TGTGCCAGCAGCTTGTTCCCAGCGGGGGCGCCCGGGGTCACCGGGGAGCTGTTTTTT.

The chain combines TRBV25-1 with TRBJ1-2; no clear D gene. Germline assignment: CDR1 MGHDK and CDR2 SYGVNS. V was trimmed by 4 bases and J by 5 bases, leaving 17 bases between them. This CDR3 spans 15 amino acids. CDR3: CASSAPWEVGYGYTF. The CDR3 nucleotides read TGTGCCAGCAGTGCACCCTGGGAGGTTGGGTATGGCTACACCTTC.

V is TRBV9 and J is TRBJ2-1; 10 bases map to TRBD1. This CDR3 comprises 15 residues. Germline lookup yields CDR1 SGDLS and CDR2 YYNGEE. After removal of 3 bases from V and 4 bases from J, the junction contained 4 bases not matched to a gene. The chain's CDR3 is CASSDPGQGYNEQFF. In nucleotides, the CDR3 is TGTGCCAGCAGCGATCCGGGACAGGGGTACAATGAGCAGTTCTTC.

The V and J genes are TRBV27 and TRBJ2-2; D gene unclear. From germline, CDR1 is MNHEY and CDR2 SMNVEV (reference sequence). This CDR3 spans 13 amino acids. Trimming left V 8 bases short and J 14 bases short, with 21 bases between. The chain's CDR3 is CASSLTGSRALFF. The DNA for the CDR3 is TGTGCCAGCTCCCTGACCGGGTCCCGCGCACTGTTTTTT.

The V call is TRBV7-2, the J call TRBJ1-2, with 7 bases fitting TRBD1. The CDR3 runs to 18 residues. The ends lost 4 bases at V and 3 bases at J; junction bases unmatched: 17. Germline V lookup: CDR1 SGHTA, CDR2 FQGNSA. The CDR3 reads CASSSKPRGRSGDYGYTF. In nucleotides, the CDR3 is TGTGCCAGCAGCTCGAAGCCCAGGGGGAGGAGTGGGGACTATGGCTACACCTTC.

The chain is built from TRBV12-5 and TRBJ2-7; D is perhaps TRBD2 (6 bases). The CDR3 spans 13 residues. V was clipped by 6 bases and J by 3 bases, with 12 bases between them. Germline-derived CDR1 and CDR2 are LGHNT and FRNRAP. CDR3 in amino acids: CASGLGGFYEQYF. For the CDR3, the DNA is TGTGCTAGTGGCCTTGGGGGGTTCTACGAGCAGTACTTC.

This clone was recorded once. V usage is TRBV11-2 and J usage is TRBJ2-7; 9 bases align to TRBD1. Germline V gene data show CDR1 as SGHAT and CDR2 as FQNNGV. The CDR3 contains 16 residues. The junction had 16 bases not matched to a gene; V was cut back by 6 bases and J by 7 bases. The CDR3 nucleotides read TGTGCCAGCAGAGACCATAATGGGGACAGGGTCGAAGAGCAGTACTTC. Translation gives CASRDHNGDRVEEQYF.

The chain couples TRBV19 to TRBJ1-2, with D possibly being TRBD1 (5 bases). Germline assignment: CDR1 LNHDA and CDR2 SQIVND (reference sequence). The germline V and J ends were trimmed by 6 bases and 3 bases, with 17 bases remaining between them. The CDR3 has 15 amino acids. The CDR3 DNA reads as TGTGCCAGTAGGACCCTCGGGGGAATTGACTATGGCTACACCTTC. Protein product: CASRTLGGIDYGYTF.

The CDR3 region is CASSGDRVVNTEAFF. The CDR3 coding sequence is TGTGCCAGCAGCGGGGACAGGGTCGTTAACACTGAAGCTTTCTTT. V and J are TRBV9 and TRBJ1-1; 9 bases align to TRBD1. The V and J ends lost 3 bases and 2 bases, in that order; junction bases with no gene match: 5. Germline V CDR1 and CDR2: SGDLS, YYNGEE. The CDR3 length is 15 residues.

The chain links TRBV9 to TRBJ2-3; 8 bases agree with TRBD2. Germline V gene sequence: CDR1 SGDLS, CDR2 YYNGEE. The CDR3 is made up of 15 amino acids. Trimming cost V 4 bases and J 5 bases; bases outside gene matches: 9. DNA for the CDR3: TGTGCCAGCAGCCCCGCGGGGGGTTTAGGAGATACGCAGTATTTT. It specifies CASSPAGGLGDTQYF.

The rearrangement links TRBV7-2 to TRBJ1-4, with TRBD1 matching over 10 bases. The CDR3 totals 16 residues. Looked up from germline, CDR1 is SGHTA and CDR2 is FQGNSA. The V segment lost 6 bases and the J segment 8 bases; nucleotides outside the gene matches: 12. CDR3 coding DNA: TGTGCCAGCAGAACCTCCCCCGGACAGGGGGACGAAAAACTGTTTTTT. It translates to CASRTSPGQGDEKLFF.

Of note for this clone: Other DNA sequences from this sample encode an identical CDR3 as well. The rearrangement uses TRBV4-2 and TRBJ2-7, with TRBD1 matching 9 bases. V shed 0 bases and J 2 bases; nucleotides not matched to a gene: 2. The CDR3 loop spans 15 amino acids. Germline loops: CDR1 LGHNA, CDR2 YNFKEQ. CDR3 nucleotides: TGTGCCAGCAGCCAAGAGGGGACAGGGACCTACGAGCAGTACTTC. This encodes CASSQEGTGTYEQYF.

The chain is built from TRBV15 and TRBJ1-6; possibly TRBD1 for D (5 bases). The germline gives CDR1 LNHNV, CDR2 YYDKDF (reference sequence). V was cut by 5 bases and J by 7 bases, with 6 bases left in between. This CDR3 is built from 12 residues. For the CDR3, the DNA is TGTGCCACCAGCCAGGGCAATTCACCCCTCCACTTT. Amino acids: CATSQGNSPLHF.

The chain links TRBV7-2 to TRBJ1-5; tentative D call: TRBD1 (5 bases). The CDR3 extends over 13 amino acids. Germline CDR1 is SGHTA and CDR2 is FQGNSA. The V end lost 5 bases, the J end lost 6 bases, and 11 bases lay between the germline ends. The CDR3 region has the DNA TGTGCCAGCAGCAGTCAGGGCGGTCAGCCCCAGCATTTT. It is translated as CASSSQGGQPQHF.

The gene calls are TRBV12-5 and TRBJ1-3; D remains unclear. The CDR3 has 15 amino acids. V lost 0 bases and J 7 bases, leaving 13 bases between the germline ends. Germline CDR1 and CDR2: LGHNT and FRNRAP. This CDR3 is CASGLVLQKENTIYF. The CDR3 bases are TGTGCTAGTGGTTTGGTACTCCAAAAAGAGAACACCATATATTTT.

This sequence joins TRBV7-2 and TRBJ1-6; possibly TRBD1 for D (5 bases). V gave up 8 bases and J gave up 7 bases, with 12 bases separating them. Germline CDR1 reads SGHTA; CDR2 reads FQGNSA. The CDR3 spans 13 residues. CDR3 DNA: TGTGCCAGCGGGAAAGGGGTCAATTCACCCCTCCACTTT. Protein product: CASGKGVNSPLHF. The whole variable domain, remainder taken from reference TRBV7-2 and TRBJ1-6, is GAGVSQSPSNKVTEKGKDVELRCDPISGHTALYWYRQSLGQGLEFLIYFQGNSAPDKSGLPSDRFSAERTGGSVSTLTIQRTQQEDSAVYLCASGKGVNSPLHFGNGTRLTVT.

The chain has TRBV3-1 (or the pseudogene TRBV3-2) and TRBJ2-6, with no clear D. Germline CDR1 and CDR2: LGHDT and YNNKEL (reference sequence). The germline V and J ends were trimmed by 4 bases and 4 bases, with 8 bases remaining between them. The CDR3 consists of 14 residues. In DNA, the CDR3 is TGTGCCAGCAGCCTTAAAGCCGGGGCCAACGTCCTGACTTTC. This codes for CASSLKAGANVLTF.

CDR3 DNA: TGCGCCAGCAGCCAACCTCTACCGGGAGGGTGGTACAATGAGCAGTTCTTC. This codes for CASSQPLPGGWYNEQFF. V and J are TRBV4-1 and TRBJ2-1, with 8 bases that match TRBD2. Unmatched junction bases numbered 10, after V lost 2 bases and J lost 4 bases. Germline CDR1 reads MGHRA; CDR2 reads YSYEKL. The CDR3 has 17 residues.

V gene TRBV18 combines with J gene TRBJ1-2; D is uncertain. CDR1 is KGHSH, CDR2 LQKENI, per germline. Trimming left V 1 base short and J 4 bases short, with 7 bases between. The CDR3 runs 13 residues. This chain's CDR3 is CASSPRGFYGYTF. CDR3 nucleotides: TGTGCCAGCTCACCACGAGGATTCTATGGCTACACCTTC.